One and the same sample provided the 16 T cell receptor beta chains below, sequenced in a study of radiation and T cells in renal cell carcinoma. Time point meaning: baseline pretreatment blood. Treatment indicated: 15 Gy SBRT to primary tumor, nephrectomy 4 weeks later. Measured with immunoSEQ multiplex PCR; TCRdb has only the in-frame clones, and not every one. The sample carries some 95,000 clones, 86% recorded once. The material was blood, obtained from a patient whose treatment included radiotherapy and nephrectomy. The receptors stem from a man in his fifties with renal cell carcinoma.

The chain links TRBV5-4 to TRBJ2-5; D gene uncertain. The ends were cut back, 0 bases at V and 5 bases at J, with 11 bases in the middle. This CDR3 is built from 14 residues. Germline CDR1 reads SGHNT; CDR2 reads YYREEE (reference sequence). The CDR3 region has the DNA TGTGCCAGCAGCTTGGTAGGGCCCCTGGAGACCCAGTACTTC. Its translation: CASSLVGPLETQYF.

The CDR3 here is CASSFRQFSDTQYF. The CDR3 bases are TGCGCCAGCAGCTTTAGACAGTTTAGCGATACGCAGTATTTT. The V gene is TRBV5-1, the J gene TRBJ2-3; maybe TRBD1 (5 bases). The germline V gene has CDR1 SGHRS and CDR2 YFSETQ. The CDR3 is made up of 14 amino acids. The ends were cut back, 2 bases at V and 6 bases at J, with 13 bases in the middle.

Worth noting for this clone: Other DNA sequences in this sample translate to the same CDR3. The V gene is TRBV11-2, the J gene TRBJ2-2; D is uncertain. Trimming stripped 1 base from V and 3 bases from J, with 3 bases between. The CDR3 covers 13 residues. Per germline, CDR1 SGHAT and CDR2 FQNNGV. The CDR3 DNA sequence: TGTGCCAGCAGCTTAGTCGACACCGGGGAGCTGTTTTTT. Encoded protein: CASSLVDTGELFF.

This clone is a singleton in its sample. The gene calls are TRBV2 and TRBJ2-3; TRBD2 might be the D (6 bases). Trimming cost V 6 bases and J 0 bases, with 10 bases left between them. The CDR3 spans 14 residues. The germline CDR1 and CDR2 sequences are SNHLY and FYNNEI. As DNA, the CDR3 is TGTGCCAGCAGACGAAGCGGGAGCACAGATACGCAGTATTTT. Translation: CASRRSGSTDTQYF. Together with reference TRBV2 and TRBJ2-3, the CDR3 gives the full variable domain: EPEVTQTPSHQVTQMGQEVILRCVPISNHLYFYWYRQILGQKVEFLVSFYNNEISEKSEIFDDQFSVERPDGSNFTLKIRSTKLEDSAMYFCASRRSGSTDTQYFGPGTRLTVL.

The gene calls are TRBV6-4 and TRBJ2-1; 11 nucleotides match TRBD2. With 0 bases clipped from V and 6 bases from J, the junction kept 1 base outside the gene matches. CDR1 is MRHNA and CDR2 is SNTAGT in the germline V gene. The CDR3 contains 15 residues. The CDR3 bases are TGTGCCAGCAGTGACTCTAGCGGGGGGGCCAATGAGCAGTTCTTC. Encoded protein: CASSDSSGGANEQFF.

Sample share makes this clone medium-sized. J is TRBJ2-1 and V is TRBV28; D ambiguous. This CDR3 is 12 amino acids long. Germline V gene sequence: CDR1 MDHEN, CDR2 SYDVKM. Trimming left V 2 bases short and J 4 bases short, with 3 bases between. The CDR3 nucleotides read TGTGCCAGCAGTTTAGCATACAATGAGCAGTTCTTC. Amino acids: CASSLAYNEQFF.

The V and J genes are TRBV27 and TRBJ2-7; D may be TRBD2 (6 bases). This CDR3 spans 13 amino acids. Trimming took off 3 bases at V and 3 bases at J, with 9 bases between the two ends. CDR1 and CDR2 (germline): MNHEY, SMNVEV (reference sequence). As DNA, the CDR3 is TGTGCCAGCAGTTTTATGCGGGGCTACGAGCAGTACTTC. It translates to CASSFMRGYEQYF.

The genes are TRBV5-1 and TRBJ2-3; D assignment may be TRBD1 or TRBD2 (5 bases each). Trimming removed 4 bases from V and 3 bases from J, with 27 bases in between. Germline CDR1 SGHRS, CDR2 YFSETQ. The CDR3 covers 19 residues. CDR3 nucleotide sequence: TGCGCCAGCAGCACGAGCCCAGGGCAACTAGAGAGGAGGACAGATACGCAGTATTTT. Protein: CASSTSPGQLERRTDTQYF.

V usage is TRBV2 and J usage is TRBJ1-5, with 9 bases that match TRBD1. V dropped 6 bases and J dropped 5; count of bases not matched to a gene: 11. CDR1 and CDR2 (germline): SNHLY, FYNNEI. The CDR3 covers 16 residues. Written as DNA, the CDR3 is TGTGCCAGCAGGGGGACAGGGCCCCAGGGTTATCAGCCCCAGCATTTT. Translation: CASRGTGPQGYQPQHF.

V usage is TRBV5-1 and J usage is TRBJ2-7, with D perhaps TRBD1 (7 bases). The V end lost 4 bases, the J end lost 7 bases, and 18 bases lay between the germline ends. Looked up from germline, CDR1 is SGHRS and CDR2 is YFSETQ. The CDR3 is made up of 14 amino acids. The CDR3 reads CASSIGQAAGEQYF. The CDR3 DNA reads TGCGCCAGCAGCATAGGACAGGCGGCGGGGGAGCAGTACTTC.

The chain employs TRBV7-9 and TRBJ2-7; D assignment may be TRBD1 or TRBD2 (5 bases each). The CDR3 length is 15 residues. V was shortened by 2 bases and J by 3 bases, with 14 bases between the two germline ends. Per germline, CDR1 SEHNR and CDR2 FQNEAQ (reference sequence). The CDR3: CASSLSWDEDYEQYF. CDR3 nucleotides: TGTGCCAGCAGCTTAAGTTGGGACGAAGACTACGAGCAGTACTTC.

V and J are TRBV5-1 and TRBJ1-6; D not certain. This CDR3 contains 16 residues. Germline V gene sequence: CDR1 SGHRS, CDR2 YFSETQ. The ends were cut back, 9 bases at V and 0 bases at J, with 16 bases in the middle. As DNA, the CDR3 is TGCGCCACCTCCCCATTAGGAAGCTCCTATAATTCACCCCTCCACTTT. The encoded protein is CATSPLGSSYNSPLHF.

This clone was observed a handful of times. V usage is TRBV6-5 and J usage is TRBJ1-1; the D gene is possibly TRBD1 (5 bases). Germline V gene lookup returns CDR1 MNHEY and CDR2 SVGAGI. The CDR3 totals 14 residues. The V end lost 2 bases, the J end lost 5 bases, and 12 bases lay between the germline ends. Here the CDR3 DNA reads TGTGCCAGCAGTTACGGAAGGGGAGTGACTGAAGCTTTCTTT. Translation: CASSYGRGVTEAFF.

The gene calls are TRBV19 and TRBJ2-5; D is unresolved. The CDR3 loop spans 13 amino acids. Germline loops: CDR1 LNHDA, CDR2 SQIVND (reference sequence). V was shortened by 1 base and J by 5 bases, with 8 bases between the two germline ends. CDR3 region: CASSIVKEETQYF. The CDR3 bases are TGTGCCAGTAGTATAGTTAAAGAGGAGACCCAGTACTTC.

The CDR3, as DNA: TGTGCCATCAGTTGGGGGCGGCAGGGCGGGGAGCAGTACTTC. As protein: CAISWGRQGGEQYF. The chain combines TRBV10-3 with TRBJ2-7; the D gene is possibly TRBD1 (6 bases). Germline V gene lookup returns CDR1 ENHRY and CDR2 SYGVKD. The V and J ends lost 5 bases and 7 bases respectively, with 18 bases between them. The CDR3 covers 14 residues.

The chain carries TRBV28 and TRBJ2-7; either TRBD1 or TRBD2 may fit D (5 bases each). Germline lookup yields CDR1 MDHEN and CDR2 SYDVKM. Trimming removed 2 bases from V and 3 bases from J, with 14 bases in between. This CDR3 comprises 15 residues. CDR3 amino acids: CASSLAGAVLYEQYF. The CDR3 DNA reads TGTGCCAGCAGTTTAGCCGGGGCTGTCCTCTACGAGCAGTACTTC.